The rows below give T cell receptor beta chains drawn from one sample of a study of CD8+ T cells in alopecia areata. Here immunoSEQ multiplex PCR was the method, and the copy in TCRdb shows in-frame clones only, minus some. The table lists roughly 230,000 clones, approximately 45% of them singletons. The sequenced sample was CD4+ T cells sorted from blood, obtained at approximately week 36, from a patient treated with tofacitinib. The receptors derive from a human donor with alopecia areata. Both conserved end residues are part of each CDR3. A D gene is named only where the DNA matches it firmly. Some rows have no size entry. The others give once, few or many, or a class for an expanded clone.

>.|TRBJ2-2|TRBV5-5|few
CASSLGGKSGELFF
TGTGCCAGCAGCTTGGGAGGGAAGTCCGGGGAGCTGTTTTTT
>.|TRBJ2-1|TRBV7-8|.
CASSLHGQRSSYNEQFF
TGTGCCAGCAGCTTACACGGACAGAGGAGCTCCTACAATGAGCAGTTCTTC
>.|TRBJ2-6|TRBV30|few
CAYSQGDVLTF
TGTGCCTACAGCCAAGGCGACGTCCTGACTTTC
>TRBD1|TRBJ1-4|TRBV5-1|.
CASSGQGTNEKLFF
TGCGCCAGCAGCGGACAGGGAACTAATGAAAAACTGTTTTTT
>.|TRBJ1-2|TRBV30|.
CAWTAAYGYTF
TGTGCCTGGACCGCAGCCTATGGCTACACCTTC
>.|TRBJ2-3|TRBV15|.
CATSRYTDTQYF
TGTGCCACCAGCAGATACACAGATACGCAGTATTTT
>TRBD1|TRBJ1-1|TRBV5-4|.
CASSLVGLGGSEAFF
TGTGCCAGCAGCTTGGTTGGTTTAGGGGGCAGTGAAGCTTTCTTT
>.|TRBJ2-1|TRBV30|.
CALSSQNEQFF
TGTGCCCTGTCTAGTCAGAATGAGCAGTTCTTC
>.|TRBJ1-1|TRBV5-6|once
CASSFGGRNTEAFF
TGTGCCAGCAGCTTCGGGGGCAGGAACACTGAAGCTTTCTTT
>.|TRBJ1-3|TRBV7-2|.
CASSGSSGNTIYF
TGTGCCAGCAGCGGTAGCTCTGGAAACACCATATATTTT
>.|TRBJ1-2|TRBV29-1|few
CSVGFRRGFVF
TGCAGCGTTGGTTTTAGGAGGGGGTTCGTCTTC
>TRBD2|TRBJ2-3|TRBV10-3|few
CATFSGSLADTQYF
TGTGCCACGTTTAGCGGGAGTTTAGCAGATACGCAGTATTTT
>TRBD2|TRBJ2-3|TRBV29-1|.
CSVGRAGGTDTQYF
TGCAGCGTTGGAAGAGCGGGAGGAACAGATACGCAGTATTTT
>TRBD1|TRBJ2-1|TRBV28|.
CASRNPRDRADEQFF
TGTGCCAGCAGAAACCCCCGGGACAGGGCTGACGAGCAGTTCTTC
>.|TRBJ2-4|TRBV7-8|few
CASSQGTGKNIQYF
TGTGCCAGCAGCCAAGGGACGGGCAAAAACATTCAGTACTTC
>.|TRBJ1-2|TRBV28|.
CASKPGGYGYTF
TGTGCCAGCAAGCCAGGCGGCTATGGCTACACCTTC
>.|TRBJ1-4|TRBV29-1|.
CSVEGPTNEKLFF
TGCAGCGTTGAAGGTCCAACTAATGAAAAACTGTTTTTT
>TRBD1|TRBJ2-7|TRBV7-3|.
CASSSRPGQGTYEQYF
TGTGCCAGCAGCTCCAGACCGGGACAGGGCACCTACGAGCAGTACTTC